This T cell receptor (beta chain) was recorded in a study of blood T cell repertoires in COVID-19. As for the study in general: Acute and convalescent COVID-19 samples came from the United States, Italy and Spain.

How the authors handled the data: Reference gene primers were amplified, and this amplification served to estimate nucleated cell counts. Repertoires were generated with immunoSEQ multiplex PCR, while TCRdb's copy carries only in-frame clones and drops some. V and J calls and clone size are copied from that table; D and trimming were computed from the DNA. The sample yields about 98,000 clones, about 80% seen once. The origin of this receptor is a man aged 70 or older with acute or convalescent COVID-19. Sequencing input: peripheral blood.

The CDR3 DNA follows: TGCGCCAGCAGCTTGTTGGGTGGGAGCTCAGATACGCAGTATTTT. Residues: CASSLLGGSSDTQYF. The chain couples TRBV5-1 to TRBJ2-3; D possibly corresponds to TRBD2 (5 bases). Germline V lookup: CDR1 SGHRS, CDR2 YFSETQ. The CDR3 is made up of 15 amino acids. V was clipped by 1 base and J by 4 bases, with 13 bases between them.